The sequence of this T cell receptor (beta chain) was determined in a study of siplizumab effects on memory and regulatory T cells (dated by TCRdb to the late 2010s). Background for the entire study: The effect of the anti-CD2 antibody siplizumab on alloreactive T-cell subsets was examined in allogeneic mixed lymphocyte reactions constructed from human PBMCs.

What the authors observed across the whole study: Because sequences below about 10^-5 frequency were poorly captured, only a minor fraction of alloreactive clones could be mapped to unstimulated subsets. Unstimulated naive T cells appeared to be more diverse than memory T cells, and naive cells seemed to make a substantial contribution to the alloresponse. The suppressive function of proliferating Tregs from siplizumab cultures was not functionally confirmed. Among mappable alloreactive CD4+ clones, an average Treg-derived fraction of almost 70% was observed with siplizumab, compared with approximately 30% in control reactions. The cumulative frequency of alloreactive sequences that could be traced back to unstimulated CD4+ memory T cells was significantly reduced by siplizumab. About 75-96% of proliferating CD4+ or CD8+ clones could not be given a naive or memory phenotype.

As for this clone: Its binding antigen is unknown. No much larger clone exists at a distance of one base, and base qualities are not known.

V gives up 4 bases and J gives up 1 base, and the segment between their germline ends measures 8 bases. From the cysteine up to the phenylalanine, the CDR3 has a length of 13 residues. Left in the record is the CDR3 DNA by itself, 39 bases read in frame from the first base. CDR1 and CDR2 are read off the germline V gene as SGHDT and YYEEEE. Libraries were made using the immunoSEQ multiplex PCR assay. Each sample had 80,000 to 100,000 TCR templates assayed by the deep sequencing platform. Genomic DNA extracted from sorted T cells was used for TCRbeta CDR3 sequencing. As for the authors' bioinformatics: The R programming language was used for the clonal analysis of the TCRbeta CDR3 data. Comparing unstimulated samples against CFSE-low samples taken after the reaction was how alloreactive CD4+ and CD8+ clones were defined. Alloreactive CD4+ clones were assigned to regulatory or non-regulatory origin by matching sequences to sorted unstimulated Treg and non-Treg repertoires. TCRdb took over this immuneACCESS table, retaining in-frame rearrangements with V and J assigned. Such tables are incomplete; in checked studies, under half of the missing clones stem from an unresolved V gene, and the remainder is unexplained. That table furnishes V, J and clone size, whereas the DNA furnished D and trimming. Here the sample has 110,000 or so clones; 85% to 95% occur a single time. Around 0.15% of the sample rests with the top ten.

Sorted unstimulated T cells and proliferating T cells recovered from mixed lymphocyte reactions underwent TCRbeta CDR3 sequencing. Fresh whole blood from around 11 HLA-typed healthy donors was used to isolate PBMCs. To map where alloreactive clones came from, CD4+ non-regulatory T cells in the unstimulated state were FACS-sorted. The chain uses TRBV5-6 and TRBJ2-5; matching of 6 bases hints at TRBD2 as the D gene. Material: non-Treg CD4+ T cells sorted from blood. What this sample's cell subset or site label stands for: FACS-sorted unstimulated CD4+ non-regulatory T cells. This sequence was found in a human donor in good health. The DNA sequence is as follows: TGTGCCAGCAGCCCGGGGGTCCAAGAGACCCAGTACTTC. It is translated as CASSPGVQETQYF.